This record covers a single T cell receptor beta chain. The antigen remains unidentified. Molecules of cDNA were individually given unique molecular identifiers that were attached to them. TCRdb used MiXCR to reprocess the 5' RACE reads, holding one entry per CDR3 protein. The sample holds tens of thousands of distinct CDR3 sequences, roughly 8% seen once. The sample comes from a study of early T cells in non-severe SARS-CoV-2 infection. Notes on the study in general: In VDJdb matching, anti-spike CD8 responses were favored while private and CD4 specificities went missing.

CDR3 length: 16 residues. V lost 0 bases, J lost 1 base, and 12 bases lay in between. Looked up from germline, CDR1 is SGHDT and CDR2 is YYEEEE. The TCR comes from an adult who was a healthcare worker with PCR-confirmed SARS-CoV-2 infection or an uninfected control (not recorded which). The gene calls are TRBV5-6 and TRBJ2-3; D perhaps matches TRBD2 (6 bases). Sequencing used whole blood. The CDR3 loop reads CASSLGGDAGTDTQYF. The CDR3 DNA reads as TGTGCCAGCAGCTTGGGCGGGGACGCTGGCACAGATACGCAGTATTTT.